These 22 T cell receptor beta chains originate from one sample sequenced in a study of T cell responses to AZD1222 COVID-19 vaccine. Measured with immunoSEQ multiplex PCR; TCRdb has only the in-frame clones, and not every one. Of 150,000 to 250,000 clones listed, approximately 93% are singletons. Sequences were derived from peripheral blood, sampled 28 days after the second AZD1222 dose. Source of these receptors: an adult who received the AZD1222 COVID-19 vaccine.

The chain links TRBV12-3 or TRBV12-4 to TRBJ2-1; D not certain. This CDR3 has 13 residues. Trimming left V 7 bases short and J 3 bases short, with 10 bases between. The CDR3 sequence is CASTLTSYNEQFF. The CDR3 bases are TGTGCCAGCACCCTAACCAGCTACAATGAGCAGTTCTTC.

CDR3 sequence (DNA): TGTGCCAGCTCACTACGCAGTCCCGGGACAGGGGGAAGTGAAAAACTGTTTTTT. Its translation: CASSLRSPGTGGSEKLFF. The rearrangement uses TRBV18 and TRBJ1-4, with 11 bases aligning to TRBD1. The CDR3 is 18 amino acids. J was trimmed by 7 bases and V by 4 bases; bases with no gene match: 14. Germline assignment: CDR1 KGHSH and CDR2 LQKENI.

The CDR3 bases are TGTGCCAGCAGTTTATCTGGGTGGGATGGTACTGAAGCTTTCTTT. As protein: CASSLSGWDGTEAFF. The chain links TRBV27 to TRBJ1-1; D gene ambiguous. CDR1 and CDR2 from the germline V gene are MNHEY and SMNVEV (reference sequence). Trimming removed 0 bases from V and 5 bases from J, with 13 bases in between. This CDR3 is built from 15 residues.

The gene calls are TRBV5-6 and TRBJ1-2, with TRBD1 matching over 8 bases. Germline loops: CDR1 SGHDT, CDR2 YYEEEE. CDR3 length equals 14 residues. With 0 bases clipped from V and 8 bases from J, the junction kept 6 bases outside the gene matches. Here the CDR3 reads CASSLGTGSGGYTF. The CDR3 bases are TGTGCCAGCAGCTTGGGGACAGGGTCCGGCGGCTACACCTTC.

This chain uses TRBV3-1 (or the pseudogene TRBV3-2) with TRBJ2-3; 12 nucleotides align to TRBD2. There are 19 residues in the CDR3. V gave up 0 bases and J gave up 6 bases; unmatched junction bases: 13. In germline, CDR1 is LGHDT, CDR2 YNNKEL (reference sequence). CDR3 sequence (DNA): TGTGCCAGCAGCCAAGATCCAAGGGCTAGCGGGGGGGCTGGGGATACGCAGTATTTT. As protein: CASSQDPRASGGAGDTQYF.

The CDR3 DNA is TGTGCCAGCAGCCAAGGGGAAGGAGTTAACTATGGCTACACCTTC. Its translation: CASSQGEGVNYGYTF. The rearrangement links TRBV3-1 (or the pseudogene TRBV3-2) to TRBJ1-2; D unclear. In germline, CDR1 is LGHDT, CDR2 YNNKEL (reference sequence). The CDR3 covers 15 residues. V shed 1 base and J shed 1 base, with 10 bases lying between them.

DNA for the CDR3: TGTGCTAGTGGTCGGGGCCGCCCGGGGGCTTTCTTT. It specifies CASGRGRPGAFF. The chain employs TRBV12-5 and TRBJ1-1, with D maybe TRBD1 (5 bases). Deletions cut 5 bases from V and 11 bases from J, with 15 bases between. The CDR3 runs to 12 residues. The V gene's germline CDR1 is LGHNT and CDR2 FRNRAP.

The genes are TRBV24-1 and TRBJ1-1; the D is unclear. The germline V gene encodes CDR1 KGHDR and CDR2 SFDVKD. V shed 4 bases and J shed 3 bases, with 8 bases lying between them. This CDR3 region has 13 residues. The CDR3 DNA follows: TGTGCCACCAGTGACCGAGTCTACACTGAAGCTTTCTTT. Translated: CATSDRVYTEAFF.

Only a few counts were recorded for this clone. This CDR3 reads CASEGSRGNTIYF. The CDR3 DNA follows: TGTGCCAGCGAGGGCTCAAGGGGAAACACCATATATTTT. The chain has TRBV7-2 and TRBJ1-3; D unclear. The germline gives CDR1 SGHTA, CDR2 FQGNSA. Trimming took off 8 bases at V and 4 bases at J, with 12 bases between the two ends. The CDR3 covers 13 residues.

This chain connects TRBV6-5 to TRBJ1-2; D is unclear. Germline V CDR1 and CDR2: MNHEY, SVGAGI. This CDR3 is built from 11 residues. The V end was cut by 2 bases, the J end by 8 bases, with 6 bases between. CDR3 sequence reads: CASSYGQGYTF. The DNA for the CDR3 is TGTGCCAGCAGTTACGGGCAAGGCTACACCTTC.

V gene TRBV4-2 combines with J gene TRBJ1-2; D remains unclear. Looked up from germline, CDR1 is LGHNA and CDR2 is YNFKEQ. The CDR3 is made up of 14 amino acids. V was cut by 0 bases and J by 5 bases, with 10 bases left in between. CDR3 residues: CASSQDSQAYGYTF. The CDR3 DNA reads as TGTGCCAGCAGCCAAGATTCCCAGGCTTATGGCTACACCTTC.

CDR3 sequence reads: CASSDRGLGTTGELFF. CDR3 coding DNA: TGTGCCAGCAGCGACAGGGGCCTGGGTACTACCGGGGAGCTGTTTTTT. The chain is built from TRBV3-1 (or the pseudogene TRBV3-2) and TRBJ2-2; 8 bases match TRBD1. The V and J ends lost 5 bases and 5 bases, in that order; junction bases with no gene match: 10. CDR3 length: 16 residues. CDR1 is LGHDT and CDR2 is YNNKEL in the germline V gene (reference sequence).

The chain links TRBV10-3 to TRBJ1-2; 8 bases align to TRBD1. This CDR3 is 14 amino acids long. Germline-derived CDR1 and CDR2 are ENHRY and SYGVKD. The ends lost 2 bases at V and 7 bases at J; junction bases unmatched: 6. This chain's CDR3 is CAISEPRTGTGYTF. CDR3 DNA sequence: TGTGCCATCAGTGAGCCCAGGACAGGGACTGGCTACACCTTC.

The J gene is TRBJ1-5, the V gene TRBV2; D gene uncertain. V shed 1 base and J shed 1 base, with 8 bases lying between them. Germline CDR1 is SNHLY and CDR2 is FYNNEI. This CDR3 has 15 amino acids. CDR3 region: CASSEGMPSNQPQHF. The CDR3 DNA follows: TGTGCCAGCAGTGAAGGCATGCCGAGCAATCAGCCCCAGCATTTT.

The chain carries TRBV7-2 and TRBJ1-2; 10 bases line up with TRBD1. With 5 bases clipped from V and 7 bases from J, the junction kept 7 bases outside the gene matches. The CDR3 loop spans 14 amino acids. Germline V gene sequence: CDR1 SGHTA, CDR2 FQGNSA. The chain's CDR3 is CASSLTGGVRGYTF. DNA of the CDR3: TGTGCCAGCAGCCTGACAGGGGGCGTGCGTGGCTACACCTTC.

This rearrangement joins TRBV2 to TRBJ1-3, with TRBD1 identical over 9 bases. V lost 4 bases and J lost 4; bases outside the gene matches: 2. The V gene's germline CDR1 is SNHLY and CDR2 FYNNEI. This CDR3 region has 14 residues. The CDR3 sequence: CASSVTGGGNTIYF. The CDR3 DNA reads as TGTGCCAGCAGTGTAACAGGGGGCGGAAACACCATATATTTT.

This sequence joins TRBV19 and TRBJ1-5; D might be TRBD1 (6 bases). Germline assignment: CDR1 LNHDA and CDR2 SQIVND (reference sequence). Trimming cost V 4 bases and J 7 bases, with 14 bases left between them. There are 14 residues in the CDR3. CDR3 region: CASSNREVRQPQHF. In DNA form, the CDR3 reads TGTGCCAGTAGTAACAGGGAAGTTCGACAGCCCCAGCATTTT.

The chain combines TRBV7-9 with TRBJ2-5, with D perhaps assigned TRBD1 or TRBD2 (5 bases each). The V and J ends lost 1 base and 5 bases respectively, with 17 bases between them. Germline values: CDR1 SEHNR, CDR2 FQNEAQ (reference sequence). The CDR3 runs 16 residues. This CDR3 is CASSLGVGGTEETQYF. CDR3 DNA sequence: TGTGCCAGCAGCTTAGGGGTTGGTGGGACGGAGGAGACCCAGTACTTC.

The CDR3 sequence is CASSTSGGGEQYF. CDR3 bases: TGTGCCAGCAGTACATCCGGGGGGGGAGAGCAGTACTTC. J is TRBJ2-7 and V is TRBV6-5; 8 nucleotides align to TRBD2. The junction had 7 bases not matched to a gene; V was cut back by 5 bases and J by 7 bases. Germline V gene lookup returns CDR1 MNHEY and CDR2 SVGAGI. This CDR3 contains 13 residues.

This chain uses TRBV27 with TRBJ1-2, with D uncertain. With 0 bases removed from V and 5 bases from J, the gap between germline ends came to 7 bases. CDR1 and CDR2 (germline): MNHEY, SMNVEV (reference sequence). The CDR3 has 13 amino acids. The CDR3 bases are TGTGCCAGCAGTTTATCAATAGGGTATGGCTACACCTTC. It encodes CASSLSIGYGYTF.

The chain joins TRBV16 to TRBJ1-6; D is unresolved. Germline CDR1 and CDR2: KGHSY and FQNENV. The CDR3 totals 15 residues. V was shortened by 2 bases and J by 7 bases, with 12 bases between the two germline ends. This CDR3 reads CASSQEAGVNSPLHF. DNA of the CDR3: TGTGCCAGCAGCCAAGAGGCGGGAGTCAATTCACCCCTCCACTTT.

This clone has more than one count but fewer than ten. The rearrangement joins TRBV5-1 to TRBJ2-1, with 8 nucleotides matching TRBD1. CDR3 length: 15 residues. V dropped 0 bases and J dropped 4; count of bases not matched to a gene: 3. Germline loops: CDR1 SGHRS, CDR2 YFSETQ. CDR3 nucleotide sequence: TGCGCCAGCAGCTTGGGGCAGGGGGCGTACAATGAGCAGTTCTTC. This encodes CASSLGQGAYNEQFF.